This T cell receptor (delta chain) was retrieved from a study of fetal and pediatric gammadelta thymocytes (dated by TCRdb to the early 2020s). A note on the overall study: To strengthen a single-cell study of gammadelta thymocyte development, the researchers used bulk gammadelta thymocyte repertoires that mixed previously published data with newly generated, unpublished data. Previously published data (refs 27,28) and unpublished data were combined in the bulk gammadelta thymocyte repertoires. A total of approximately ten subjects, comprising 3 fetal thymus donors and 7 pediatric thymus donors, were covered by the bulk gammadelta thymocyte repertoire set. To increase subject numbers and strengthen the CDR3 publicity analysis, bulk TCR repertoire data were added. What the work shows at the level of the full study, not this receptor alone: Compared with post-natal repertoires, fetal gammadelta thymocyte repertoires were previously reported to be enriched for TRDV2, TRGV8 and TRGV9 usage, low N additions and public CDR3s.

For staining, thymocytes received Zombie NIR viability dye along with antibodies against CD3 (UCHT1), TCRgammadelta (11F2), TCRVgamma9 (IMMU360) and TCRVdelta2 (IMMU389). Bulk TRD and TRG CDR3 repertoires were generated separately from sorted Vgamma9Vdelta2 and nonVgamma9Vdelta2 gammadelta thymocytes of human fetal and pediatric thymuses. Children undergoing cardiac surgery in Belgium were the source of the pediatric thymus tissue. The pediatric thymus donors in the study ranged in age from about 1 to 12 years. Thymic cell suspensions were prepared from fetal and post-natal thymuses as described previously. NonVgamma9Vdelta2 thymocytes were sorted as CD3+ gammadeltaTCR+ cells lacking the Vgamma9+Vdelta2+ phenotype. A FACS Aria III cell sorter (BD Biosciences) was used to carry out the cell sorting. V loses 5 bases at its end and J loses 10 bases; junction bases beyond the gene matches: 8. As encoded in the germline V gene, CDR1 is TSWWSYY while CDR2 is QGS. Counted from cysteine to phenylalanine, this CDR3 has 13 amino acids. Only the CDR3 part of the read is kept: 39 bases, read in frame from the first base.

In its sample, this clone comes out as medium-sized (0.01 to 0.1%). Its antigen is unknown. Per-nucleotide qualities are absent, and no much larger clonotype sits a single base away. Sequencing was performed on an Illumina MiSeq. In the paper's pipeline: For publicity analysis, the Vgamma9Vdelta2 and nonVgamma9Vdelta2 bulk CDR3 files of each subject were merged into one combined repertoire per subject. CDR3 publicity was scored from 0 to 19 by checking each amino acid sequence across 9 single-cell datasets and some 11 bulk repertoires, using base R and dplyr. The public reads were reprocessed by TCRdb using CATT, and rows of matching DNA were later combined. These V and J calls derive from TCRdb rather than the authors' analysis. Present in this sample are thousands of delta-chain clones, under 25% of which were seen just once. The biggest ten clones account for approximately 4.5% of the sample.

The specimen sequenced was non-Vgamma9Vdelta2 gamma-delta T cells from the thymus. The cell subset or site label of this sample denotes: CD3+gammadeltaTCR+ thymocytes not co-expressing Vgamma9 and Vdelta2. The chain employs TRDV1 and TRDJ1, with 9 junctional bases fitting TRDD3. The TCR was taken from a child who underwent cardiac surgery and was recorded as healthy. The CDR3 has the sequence CALGQTGDTRLIF. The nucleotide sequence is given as TGTGCTCTTGGGCAGACGGGGGATACAAGACTCATCTTT.